One sample yielded the 17 T cell receptor beta chains listed below, sequenced in a study of CD8 T cells in Susac syndrome. RNA in amounts of roughly 0.5 to 1 ug was reverse transcribed with random hexamers. TCRdb ran MiXCR on the immunoSEQ multiplex PCR reads and lists one entry per CDR3 protein. The repertoire has approximately 150,000 distinct CDR3 sequences, around 86% of them found once; the top ten carry roughly 0.53%. The specimen sequenced was CD8+ T cells from PBMCs. These TCRs come from a human donor with multiple sclerosis.

This rearrangement joins TRBV29-1 to TRBJ1-6; TRBD1 matches 8 bases. Losses at the gene ends were 6 bases for V and 0 bases for J; bases not matched to a gene: 19. Germline CDR1 is SQVTM and CDR2 is ANQGSEA. The CDR3 loop spans 20 amino acids. CDR3 nucleotides: TGCAGCGTCCACACTTCGGACAGGGCGTACGCAAGCTCCTATAATTCACCCCTCCACTTT. Its translation: CSVHTSDRAYASSYNSPLHF.

This chain connects TRBV16 to TRBJ1-5; D unresolved. With 4 bases removed from V and 7 bases from J, the gap between germline ends came to 14 bases. Germline V gene data show CDR1 as KGHSY and CDR2 as FQNENV. This CDR3 has 14 residues. Here the CDR3 DNA reads TGTGCCAGCAGCCGATCGACGTCCGGGCAGCCCCAGCATTTT. It encodes CASSRSTSGQPQHF. The variable domain in full, completed from reference TRBV16 and TRBJ1-5, reads GEEVAQTPKHLVRGEGQKAKLYCAPIKGHSYVFWYQQVLKNEFKFLISFQNENVFDETGMPKERFSAKCLPNSPCSLEIQATKLEDSAVYFCASSRSTSGQPQHFGDGTRLSIL.

This sequence joins TRBV5-4 and TRBJ2-3; 9 bases align to TRBD1. The CDR3 totals 17 residues. Looked up from germline, CDR1 is SGHNT and CDR2 is YYREEE (reference sequence). V dropped 0 bases and J dropped 0; count of bases not matched to a gene: 5. The CDR3 DNA follows: TGTGCCAGCAGCTTGGCCGACAGGGGGACTAGCACAGATACGCAGTATTTT. Its protein is CASSLADRGTSTDTQYF.

The chain uses TRBV12-3 or TRBV12-4 and TRBJ1-5, with 10 bases aligning to TRBD1. Trimming removed 3 bases from V and 2 bases from J; junction bases left unmatched: 7. The CDR3 is 17 residues long. Here the CDR3 reads CASSLGTGEWGNQPQHF. The CDR3 DNA reads as TGTGCCAGCAGTTTGGGGACAGGGGAATGGGGCAATCAGCCCCAGCATTTT.

The chain employs TRBV19 and TRBJ2-7, with unresolved D. The CDR3 runs 15 residues. V lost 6 bases and J 0 bases, leaving 15 bases between the germline ends. The germline CDR1 and CDR2 sequences are LNHDA and SQIVND (reference sequence). CDR3 coding DNA: TGTGCCAGTAGCCTAGGCTTGGGCAGCTCCTACGAGCAGTACTTC. As protein: CASSLGLGSSYEQYF.

The rearrangement uses TRBV10-3 and TRBJ2-2; no definite D call. V shed 4 bases and J shed 6 bases, with 21 bases lying between them. Germline CDR1 and CDR2: ENHRY and SYGVKD. This CDR3 comprises 17 residues. CDR3 sequence: CAISVKGPLSFSGELFF. The DNA for the CDR3 is TGTGCCATCAGTGTGAAGGGCCCACTTTCGTTTTCCGGGGAGCTGTTTTTT.

The gene calls are TRBV28 and TRBJ1-2; 7 bases are a match to TRBD1. Germline lookup yields CDR1 MDHEN and CDR2 SYDVKM. The CDR3 is 14 residues long. With V trimmed by 3 bases and J by 6 bases, 7 bases remained unmatched. The CDR3 nucleotides are TGTGCCAGCAGTTTTGACAGGGAGGTCGATGGCTACACCTTC. This gives the protein CASSFDREVDGYTF.

V gene TRBV7-8 combines with J gene TRBJ1-2; TRBD1 aligns across 7 bases. Germline lookup yields CDR1 SGHVS and CDR2 FQNEAQ. This CDR3 has 13 residues. Germline trimming cut 1 base from V and 9 bases from J; bases unmatched to any gene: 5. CDR3 nucleotides: TGTGCCAGCAGCTTAGAAGGGACAGATAGCTACACCTTC. It is translated as CASSLEGTDSYTF.

The chain uses TRBV9 and TRBJ2-3; no clear D. This CDR3 contains 12 residues. V was cut by 3 bases and J by 3 bases, with 5 bases left in between. Germline CDR1 reads SGDLS; CDR2 reads YYNGEE. CDR3 sequence: CASSALTDTQYF. The CDR3 nucleotides read TGTGCCAGCAGCGCGTTGACAGATACGCAGTATTTT.

This chain joins TRBV7-9 and TRBJ2-1; maybe TRBD1 (5 bases). The V end was cut by 5 bases, the J end by 5 bases, with 13 bases between. Germline-derived CDR1 and CDR2 are SEHNR and FQNEAQ (reference sequence). CDR3 length: 14 residues. CDR3 region: CASSTKTGDNEQFF. CDR3 coding DNA: TGTGCCAGCAGCACAAAAACAGGTGACAATGAGCAGTTCTTC.

The chain recombines TRBV7-3 with TRBJ1-1; 7 positions agree with TRBD1. J gave up 2 bases and V 5 bases, and 5 bases lay outside the gene matches. Germline V gene data show CDR1 as SGHTA and CDR2 as FQGTGA. The CDR3 is 14 residues long. CDR3: CASSTRDSNTEAFF. CDR3 in DNA: TGTGCCAGCAGCACCCGGGACAGCAACACTGAAGCTTTCTTT. Filled out from reference TRBV7-3 and TRBJ1-1, the complete variable domain reads GAGVSQTPSNKVTEKGKYVELRCDPISGHTALYWYRQSLGQGPEFLIYFQGTGAADDSGLPNDRFFAVRPEGSVSTLKIQRTERGDSAVYLCASSTRDSNTEAFFGQGTRLTVV.

V usage is TRBV4-3 and J usage is TRBJ2-1, with 8 bases fitting TRBD2. The CDR3 length is 19 residues. CDR1 and CDR2 from the germline V gene are LGHNA and YSLEER. J was trimmed by 7 bases and V by 0 bases; bases with no gene match: 17. In DNA form, the CDR3 reads TGCGCCAGCAGCCAAGAGCCCCAGGTACCCAGCGGGAGTTGGAATGAGCAGTTCTTC. Its protein product is CASSQEPQVPSGSWNEQFF.

This clonotype was seen only a few times. CDR3 coding DNA: TGCGCCAGCAGCCAAGTGGAGGGACACACTGAAGCTTTCTTT. Translation: CASSQVEGHTEAFF. The rearrangement links TRBV4-1 to TRBJ1-1; a possible D gene is TRBD1 (5 bases). In germline, CDR1 is MGHRA, CDR2 YSYEKL. The CDR3 is 14 amino acids. Trimming left V 1 base short and J 3 bases short, with 9 bases between.

This clonotype was counted a single time. The V call is TRBV5-4, the J call TRBJ1-5; 7 bases are a match to TRBD1. Germline V gives CDR1 SGHNT, CDR2 YYREEE (reference sequence). The junction had 6 bases not matched to a gene; V was cut back by 1 base and J by 5 bases. The CDR3 totals 15 residues. The DNA of the CDR3 is TGTGCCAGCAGCTTGTGGGGGCAGGGGGATCAGCCCCAGCATTTT. This gives the protein CASSLWGQGDQPQHF.

The V and J genes are TRBV7-9 and TRBJ2-5; D remains unclear. The CDR3 is 15 residues long. Germline CDR1 is SEHNR and CDR2 is FQNEAQ (reference sequence). V was cut by 1 base and J by 5 bases, with 14 bases left in between. CDR3 protein: CASSLGPGPYETQYF. As DNA, the CDR3 is TGTGCCAGCAGCTTAGGCCCAGGCCCTTATGAGACCCAGTACTTC.

This chain links TRBV2 with TRBJ2-5; 7 positions match TRBD2. Germline assignment: CDR1 SNHLY and CDR2 FYNNEI. The junction had 10 bases not matched to a gene; V was cut back by 7 bases and J by 5 bases. The CDR3 runs to 14 residues. The CDR3 sequence: CASKFGGSFETQYF. CDR3 DNA sequence: TGTGCCAGCAAGTTCGGCGGGAGTTTTGAGACCCAGTACTTC.

The chain combines TRBV9 with TRBJ1-2; 10 positions agree with TRBD1. The V gene's germline CDR1 is SGDLS and CDR2 YYNGEE. The CDR3 sequence is 16 residues long. Losses at the gene ends were 2 bases for V and 1 base for J; bases not matched to a gene: 5. The CDR3 protein is CASSVTWDRGNYGYTF. Written as DNA, the CDR3 is TGTGCCAGCAGCGTCACTTGGGACAGGGGTAACTATGGCTACACCTTC. Full variable domain (rest looked up from reference TRBV9 and TRBJ1-2): DSGVTQTPKHLITATGQRVTLRCSPRSGDLSVYWYQQSLDQGLQFLIQYYNGEERAKGNILERFSAQQFPDLHSELNLSSLELGDSALYFCASSVTWDRGNYGYTFGSGTRLTVV.